This T cell receptor beta chain was captured by sequencing in a study of T cell repertoires in cytomegalovirus infection. The overall study: The study used recently identified HLA-C-restricted and well-studied HLA-B-restricted CMV epitopes. Public TCR beta signatures were indicative of both CMV infection and a matching HLA type. Overall study findings and caveats: The ex vivo response was dominated by HLA-C-restricted CMV-specific TCR beta clonotypes.

MiXCR was run by TCRdb on the reads, yielding one entry per CDR3 protein. This sample yields roughly 860,000 distinct CDR3 sequences, of which 30% to 35% are seen a single time; around an eighth belongs to the top ten. In the case of this clonotype: No antigen is known for it.

Sequencing used cultured CD8+ T cells from PBMCs, obtained from culture after CMV antigen stimulation. The clonotype originates from a human donor in good health (CMV status not recorded). Some clones in this sample may be carry-over from other donors' samples.

The CDR3 sequence is CASSLGITETQYF. In nucleotides, the CDR3 is TGTGCCAGCAGCTTGGGAATTACGGAGACCCAGTACTTC. The chain joins TRBV5-6 to TRBJ2-5; D is unclear. Per germline, CDR1 SGHDT and CDR2 YYEEEE. With 0 bases removed from V and 5 bases from J, the gap between germline ends came to 8 bases. The CDR3 runs 13 residues.